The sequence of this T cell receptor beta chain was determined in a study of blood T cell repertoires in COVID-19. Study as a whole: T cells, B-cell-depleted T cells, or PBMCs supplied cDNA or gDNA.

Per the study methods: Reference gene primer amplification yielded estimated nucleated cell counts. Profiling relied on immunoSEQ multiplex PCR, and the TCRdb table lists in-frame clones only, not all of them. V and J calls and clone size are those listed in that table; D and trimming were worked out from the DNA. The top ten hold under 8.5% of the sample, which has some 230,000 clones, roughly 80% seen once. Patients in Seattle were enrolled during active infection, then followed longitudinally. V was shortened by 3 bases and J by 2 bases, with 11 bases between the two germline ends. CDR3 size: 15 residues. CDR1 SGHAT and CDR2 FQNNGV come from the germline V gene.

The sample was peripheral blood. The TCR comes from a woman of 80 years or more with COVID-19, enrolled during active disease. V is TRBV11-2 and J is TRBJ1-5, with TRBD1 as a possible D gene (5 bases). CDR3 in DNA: TGTGCCAGCAGCTTGGCAGGGTCGGGCAATCAGCCCCAGCATTTT. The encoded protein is CASSLAGSGNQPQHF.